This is a list of T cell receptor beta chains from one sample in a study of beta chain features in type 1 diabetes. The table came from immunoSEQ multiplex PCR; TCRdb's copy has only in-frame clones and leaves some out. The repertoire includes some 290,000 clones, 13% to 15% of them detected once, and more than 0.015% sits in the top ten. Sequencing input: naive CD4+ T cells from blood. The receptors derive from a man aged 30-40 years with type 1 diabetes. The CDR3 runs from the conserved cysteine through the conserved F or W. Each record gives: J gene, V gene, CDR3 protein.

TRBJ2-6 | TRBV27 | CATQLSGANVLTF
TRBJ2-1 | TRBV7-2 | CASSRPSEPSSYNEQFF
TRBJ2-5 | TRBV2 | CASSESVLAAQYF
TRBJ1-2 | TRBV28 | CATGQGTF
TRBJ2-3 | TRBV4-3 | CASSQDRTSGNYAQYF
TRBJ1-1 | TRBV5-4 | CASRLQGGAEAFF
TRBJ2-7 | TRBV6-6 | CASSYQTRTVDEQYF
TRBJ1-5 | TRBV2 | CASSARLSNQPQHF
TRBJ1-1 | TRBV29-1 | CSVGRTEAFF
TRBJ1-1 | TRBV30 | CAWSPAGGLGFF
TRBJ2-6 | TRBV2 | CASGLGGPGANVLTF
TRBJ1-5 | TRBV7-8 | CASSLRSNQPQHF
TRBJ2-3 | TRBV7-3 | CASSLSGGTTDTQYF
TRBJ1-5 | TRBV28 | CASRMTALQPQHF
TRBJ2-1 | TRBV4-1 | CASSQEGLAGVHEQFF
TRBJ2-2 | TRBV5-4 | CASSLGDRYTGELFF
TRBJ2-5 | TRBV18 | CASSPNPDQETQYF
TRBJ2-7 | TRBV29-1 | CSVVVPGLASYEQYF
TRBJ2-5 | TRBV28 | CASSWGGRETQYF
TRBJ2-7 | TRBV29-1 | CSVGEGVRYEQYF
TRBJ2-3 | TRBV5-4 | CASSLRVSGTTDTQYF
TRBJ1-1 | TRBV27 | CAQHRGDTEAFF
TRBJ2-3 | TRBV7-2 | CASSSALTGADTQYF
TRBJ1-1 | TRBV9 | CASSPRDRETEAFF
TRBJ1-2 | TRBV5-1 | CASSLQQGLDGYTF
TRBJ2-1 | TRBV9 | CASSVGLAGENEQFF
TRBJ2-3 | TRBV29-1 | CSVEGTGVVPDTQYF
TRBJ1-2 | TRBV7-2 | CASSLGTAGYIYGYTF
TRBJ2-1 | TRBV19 | CASSTVVAGMGGQFF